This T cell receptor (beta chain) came from a study of a mutant IDH1 vaccine in newly diagnosed glioma. This clone occurred a few times. Time point specified: baseline, week 1 (first vaccination visit). Treatment given: pre-vaccination baseline after standard-of-care therapy. The donors' diagnosis was new WHO grade 3 or 4 astrocytoma that was IDH1-mutant and ATRX-lost. The protocol was immunoSEQ multiplex PCR, while the TCRdb copy is restricted to in-frame clones and leaves out a portion. The table lists about 54,000 clones, 80% to 90% of them singletons. The CDR3 has 14 amino acids. V lost 6 bases and J lost 1, with 13 bases in between. In germline, CDR1 is SQVTM, CDR2 ANQGSEA.

Sequencing used PBMCs, obtained from a glioma patient treated with radiotherapy, temozolomide or both. This TCR came from a man younger than 35 with glioma. The rearrangement links TRBV29-1 to TRBJ1-5; D is ambiguous. The CDR3 region has the DNA TGCAGCGTGGCGGGCCCGGGAAGCAATCAGCCCCAGCATTTT. Amino acid sequence: CSVAGPGSNQPQHF.